This is a list of T cell receptor beta chains from one sample in a study of CD4 T cells in relation to SARS-CoV-2 and coronaviruses. Antigens for these TCRs are unknown. Data came from immunoSEQ multiplex PCR; TCRdb stores just in-frame clones and leaves some out. The sample records tens of thousands of clones, about three quarters being singletons. Material for sequencing was CD4+ T cells from PBMCs, cultured in vitro. Source of these receptors: a human donor in good health. The CDR3 runs from the conserved cysteine through the conserved F or W. D genes are given only for firm matches. Clone size, where shown, is once, few, many, or a class for clones that have expanded.

TRBD1	few	TRBJ1-5	TRBV6-2/TRBV6-3	CASSYVGGQGAGSNQPQHF	TGTGCCAGCAGTTACGTTGGCGGGCAGGGGGCCGGGAGCAATCAGCCCCAGCATTTT
TRBD1	.	TRBJ1-3	TRBV6-5	CASSYSNRGPGNTIYF	TGTGCCAGCAGTTACTCGAACAGGGGTCCCGGAAACACCATATATTTT
TRBD1	few	TRBJ1-2	TRBV2	CASSERGQANGYTF	TGTGCCAGCAGCGAACGTGGACAGGCCAATGGCTACACCTTC
.	.	TRBJ1-2	TRBV4-3	CASSQEGEIYGYTF	TGCGCCAGCAGCCAAGAAGGGGAAATCTATGGCTACACCTTC
.	few	TRBJ2-7	TRBV2	CASSVSRSYEQYF	TGTGCCAGCAGTGTTTCAAGAAGCTACGAGCAGTACTTC
TRBD2	.	TRBJ2-7	TRBV4-1	CASSQDRTSGYEQYF	TGCGCCAGCAGCCAAGACCGGACTAGCGGCTACGAGCAGTACTTC
.	.	TRBJ2-2	TRBV14	CASSQIAIANTGELFF	TGTGCCAGCAGCCAAATAGCGATTGCGAACACCGGGGAGCTGTTTTTT
.	.	TRBJ1-2	TRBV19	CAIRPGGNYGYTF	TGTGCCATTAGGCCCGGGGGTAACTATGGCTACACCTTC
.	.	TRBJ1-2	TRBV19	CASSDPPNYGYTF	TGTGCCAGTAGCGACCCCCCTAACTATGGCTACACCTTC
TRBD1	.	TRBJ2-3	TRBV7-2	CASSRDRGADTQYF	TGTGCCAGCAGCCGGGACAGGGGAGCAGATACGCAGTATTTT
.	.	TRBJ1-3	TRBV5-1	CASSPEISGNTIYF	TGCGCCAGCAGCCCGGAAATCTCTGGAAACACCATATATTTT
.	few	TRBJ1-5	TRBV19	CASHFSNQPQHF	TGTGCCAGCCATTTTAGCAATCAGCCCCAGCATTTT
.	.	TRBJ2-7	TRBV2	CASSGPGQYWNEQYF	TGTGCCAGCAGTGGACCAGGGCAATATTGGAACGAGCAGTACTTC
.	.	TRBJ2-6	TRBV19	CASSRDKRAAGANVLTF	TGTGCCAGTAGTAGAGACAAAAGGGCAGCCGGGGCCAACGTCCTGACTTTC